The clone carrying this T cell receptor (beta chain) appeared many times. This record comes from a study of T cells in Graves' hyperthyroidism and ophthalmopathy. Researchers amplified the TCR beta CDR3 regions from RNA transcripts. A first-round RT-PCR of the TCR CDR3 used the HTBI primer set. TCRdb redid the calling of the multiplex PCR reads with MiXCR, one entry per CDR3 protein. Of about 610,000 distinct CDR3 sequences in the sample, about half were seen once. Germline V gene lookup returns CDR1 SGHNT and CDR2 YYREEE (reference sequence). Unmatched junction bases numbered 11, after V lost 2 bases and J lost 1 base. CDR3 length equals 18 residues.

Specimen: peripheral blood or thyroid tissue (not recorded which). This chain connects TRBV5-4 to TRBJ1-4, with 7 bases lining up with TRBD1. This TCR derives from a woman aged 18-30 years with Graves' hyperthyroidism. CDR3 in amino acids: CASSLAGTARGTNEKLFF. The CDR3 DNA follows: TGTGCCAGCAGCTTAGCTGGGACAGCGCGTGGAACTAATGAAAAACTGTTTTTT.